The 29 T cell receptor beta chains in this list originate from one sample, sequenced in a study of long-term antiretroviral therapy in people with HIV. immunoSEQ v3.0 was run at survey level. Assay used: immunoSEQ multiplex PCR; TCRdb lists only in-frame clones, some missing. The sample contains about 30,000 clones, 75% to 90% of which appear only once. The input for sequencing was unsorted PBMCs, taken 0.3 years after starting antiretroviral therapy. The receptors were sampled from a man aged 35 to 55 with HIV.

V usage is TRBV4-1 and J usage is TRBJ1-1; TRBD1 is a possible D gene (5 bases). Germline V gene sequence: CDR1 MGHRA, CDR2 YSYEKL. The CDR3 runs 16 residues. V was trimmed by 1 base and J by 1 base, leaving 13 bases between them. The CDR3 region has the DNA TGCGCCAGCAGCCAAGGCCCGGGACGGACGAACACTGAAGCTTTCTTT. The encoded protein is CASSQGPGRTNTEAFF.

The chain is built from TRBV28 and TRBJ2-1; 10 bases are shared with TRBD1. The ends lost 6 bases at V and 9 bases at J; junction bases unmatched: 5. CDR3 length equals 13 residues. In germline, CDR1 is MDHEN, CDR2 SYDVKM. The CDR3, as DNA: TGTGCCAGCAGCGGACAGGGGGAGGTTGAGCAGTTCTTC. This gives the protein CASSGQGEVEQFF.

The rearrangement links TRBV11-2 to TRBJ2-2; D possibly corresponds to TRBD1 (6 bases). Trimming took off 5 bases at V and 5 bases at J, with 15 bases between the two ends. The length of the CDR3 is 15 residues. The V gene's germline CDR1 is SGHAT and CDR2 FQNNGV. The CDR3, as DNA: TGTGCCAGCAGCCCTGGACAGTCCCTAACCGGGGAGCTGTTTTTT. This sequence encodes CASSPGQSLTGELFF.

This clone was detected only a few times. Other DNA sequences from this sample encode an identical CDR3 as well. The chain couples TRBV5-1 to TRBJ2-7, with D perhaps TRBD1 (5 bases). V shed 0 bases and J shed 0 bases, with 7 bases lying between them. This CDR3 is built from 14 residues. Germline CDR1 is SGHRS and CDR2 is YFSETQ. CDR3 bases: TGCGCCAGCAGCTTGGCAGGGTTCTCCTACGAGCAGTACTTC. This codes for CASSLAGFSYEQYF. Drawing the rest from reference TRBV5-1 and TRBJ2-7, the complete variable domain is KAGVTQTPRYLIKTRGQQVTLSCSPISGHRSVSWYQQTPGQGLQFLFEYFSETQRNKGNFPGRFSGRQFSNSRSEMNVSTLELGDSALYLCASSLAGFSYEQYFGPGTRLTVT.

V and J are TRBV7-9 and TRBJ2-7, with 10 bases matching TRBD2. In germline, CDR1 is SEHNR, CDR2 FQNEAQ (reference sequence). J lost 7 bases, V lost 5 bases, and 11 bases had no gene match. This CDR3 has 15 amino acids. The CDR3 spells CASSPRLAGEEEQYF. The CDR3 DNA reads as TGTGCCAGCAGCCCCCGGCTAGCGGGAGAAGAAGAGCAGTACTTC.

The chain couples TRBV11-1 to TRBJ2-6; D is possibly TRBD1 (6 bases). V dropped 5 bases and J dropped 0 bases, with 14 bases sitting between them. The CDR3 length is 17 residues. The germline gives CDR1 SGHAT, CDR2 FQDESV (reference sequence). The chain's CDR3 is CASSGGRHRSGANVLTF. The CDR3 bases are TGTGCCAGCAGCGGGGGCCGCCATCGCTCTGGGGCCAACGTCCTGACTTTC. The variable domain in full, completed from reference TRBV11-1 and TRBJ2-6, reads EAEVAQSPRYKITEKSQAVAFWCDPISGHATLYWYRQILGQGPELLVQFQDESVVDDSQLPKDRFSAERLKGVDSTLKIQPAELGDSAMYLCASSGGRHRSGANVLTFGAGSRLTVL.

This chain joins TRBV21-1 and TRBJ2-7; TRBD1, the table's D call, lacks a check against the DNA. TRBV21-1 is an annotated pseudogene. The CDR3 has 14 amino acids. The CDR3 bases are TGTGCCAGCAGACAAAATTTCCAGGGGCACGAGCAGTACTTC. This gives the protein CASRQNFQGHEQYF.

This chain uses TRBV11-3 with TRBJ2-7; D possibly corresponds to TRBD1 (6 bases). The germline gives CDR1 SGHNT, CDR2 YENEEA. The CDR3 is 14 amino acids. Trimming shortened V by 2 bases and J by 2 bases, and 10 bases separated the two germline ends. This CDR3 is CASSLQGSTYEQYF. The CDR3 bases are TGTGCCAGCAGCTTACAGGGGTCTACCTACGAGCAGTACTTC. Full variable domain (rest looked up from reference TRBV11-3 and TRBJ2-7): EAGVVQSPRYKIIEKKQPVAFWCNPISGHNTLYWYLQNLGQGPELLIRYENEEAVDDSQLPKDRFSAERLKGVDSTLKIQPAELGDSAVYLCASSLQGSTYEQYFGPGTRLTVT.

The rearrangement uses TRBV18 and TRBJ1-3, with D uncertain. V lost 3 bases and J lost 2, with 17 bases in between. CDR1 and CDR2 (germline): KGHSH, LQKENI. The CDR3 extends over 17 amino acids. The CDR3 here is CASSPSTIRIAGNTIYF. CDR3 sequence (DNA): TGTGCCAGCTCACCCTCTACCATAAGGATTGCTGGAAACACCATATATTTT. Using reference TRBV18 and TRBJ1-3 for the parts outside the CDR3, the full variable domain is NAGVMQNPRHLVRRRGQEARLRCSPMKGHSHVYWYRQLPEEGLKFMVYLQKENIIDESGMPKERFSAEFPKEGPSILRIQQVVRGDSAAYFCASSPSTIRIAGNTIYFGEGSWLTVV.

A single count supports this clone. The V call is TRBV9, the J call TRBJ1-3, with D unclear. The CDR3 totals 14 residues. Per germline, CDR1 SGDLS and CDR2 YYNGEE. Trimming took off 2 bases at V and 8 bases at J, with 14 bases between the two ends. The CDR3 nucleotides are TGTGCCAGCAGCGTCGTTGGAGTGGCGGACACCATATATTTT. Translated, it gives CASSVVGVADTIYF.

The gene calls are TRBV6-1 and TRBJ1-5; no definite D call. The germline CDR1 and CDR2 sequences are MNHNS and SASEGT. Trimming shortened V by 11 bases and J by 3 bases, and 14 bases separated the two germline ends. The CDR3 covers 13 residues. The CDR3 is CAAQRDYNQPQHF. CDR3 DNA: TGTGCCGCCCAGCGAGACTACAATCAGCCCCAGCATTTT.

The chain combines TRBV19 with TRBJ2-2; no definite D call. The CDR3 totals 12 residues. Trimming took off 6 bases at V and 2 bases at J, with 4 bases between the two ends. Germline-derived CDR1 and CDR2 are LNHDA and SQIVND (reference sequence). The CDR3 bases are TGTGCCAGTAGCGACAACACCGGGGAGCTGTTTTTT. Protein: CASSDNTGELFF.

In this sample, this clone turned up once. This rearrangement joins TRBV7-3 to TRBJ2-7; TRBD2 might be the D (7 bases). CDR1 and CDR2 (germline): SGHTA, FQGTGA. CDR3 length equals 17 residues. The V end lost 0 bases, the J end lost 2 bases, and 17 bases lay between the germline ends. DNA for the CDR3: TGTGCCAGCAGCTTAACAGGAGGGGGGGATTATCCCTACGAGCAGTACTTC. This sequence encodes CASSLTGGGDYPYEQYF.

The chain combines TRBV7-6 with TRBJ2-7, with D perhaps TRBD1 or TRBD2 (5 bases each). V was pared by 8 bases and J by 3 bases, with 11 bases between. Germline values: CDR1 SGHVS, CDR2 FNYEAQ. The CDR3 has 12 residues. The CDR3 reads CASSGAYYEQYF. The CDR3 nucleotides read TGTGCCAGCTCCGGGGCCTACTACGAGCAGTACTTC.

This chain uses TRBV7-2 with TRBJ2-4, with 13 bases fitting TRBD2. The trim removed 3 bases at V and 7 bases at J, leaving 6 bases unmatched. From germline, CDR1 is SGHTA and CDR2 FQGNSA. The CDR3 length is 16 residues. The CDR3 DNA follows: TGTGCCAGCAGCTTGGGTAGGACTAGCGGGGGTAACATTCAGTACTTC. Residues: CASSLGRTSGGNIQYF. The full variable domain, completed using reference TRBV7-2 and TRBJ2-4, is GAGVSQSPSNKVTEKGKDVELRCDPISGHTALYWYRQSLGQGLEFLIYFQGNSAPDKSGLPSDRFSAERTGGSVSTLTIQRTQQEDSAVYLCASSLGRTSGGNIQYFGAGTRLSVL.

This clone was counted between two and nine times. The chain joins TRBV27 to TRBJ2-3; D is uncertain. This CDR3 spans 16 amino acids. Germline V gene data show CDR1 as MNHEY and CDR2 as SMNVEV (reference sequence). Trimming pared 1 base from V and 0 bases from J, leaving 11 bases between. DNA for the CDR3: TGTGCCAGCAGTTTATTCCCACCTCTAAGCACAGATACGCAGTATTTT. Translating it yields CASSLFPPLSTDTQYF.

The rearrangement joins TRBV25-1 to TRBJ2-3; no clear D gene. The CDR3 has 14 residues. Germline V gene data show CDR1 as MGHDK and CDR2 as SYGVNS. Trimming stripped 3 bases from V and 1 base from J, with 8 bases between. The CDR3 coding sequence is TGTGCCAGCAGTGAGGGAAAAGGCACAGATACGCAGTATTTT. Its translation is CASSEGKGTDTQYF.

The rearrangement joins TRBV7-9 to TRBJ2-2, with D perhaps TRBD2 (5 bases). Per germline, CDR1 SEHNR and CDR2 FQNEAQ (reference sequence). The V end was cut by 6 bases, the J end by 2 bases, with 16 bases between. The CDR3 loop spans 16 amino acids. The CDR3 sequence is CASRRPKGDNTGELFF. For the CDR3, the DNA is TGTGCCAGCAGAAGGCCAAAGGGAGATAACACCGGGGAGCTGTTTTTT.

The gene calls are TRBV6-5 and TRBJ2-7; TRBD1 is a possible D gene (5 bases). V was shortened by 1 base and J by 6 bases, with 10 bases between the two germline ends. The CDR3 contains 13 residues. Germline CDR1 MNHEY, CDR2 SVGAGI. The CDR3 coding sequence is TGTGCCAGCAGTTACTTAACAGGAACCGAGCAGTACTTC. Translated: CASSYLTGTEQYF.

This clone appeared once. The rearrangement uses TRBV10-2 and TRBJ2-3, with TRBD2 matching 12 bases. Germline values: CDR1 WSHSY, CDR2 SAAADI. The CDR3 is made up of 15 amino acids. With V trimmed by 4 bases and J by 5 bases, 4 bases remained unmatched. CDR3 amino acids: CASSGLAGEEDTQYF. For the CDR3, the DNA is TGCGCCAGCAGTGGACTAGCGGGAGAGGAAGATACGCAGTATTTT.

The V call is TRBV5-8, the J call TRBJ2-3; TRBD2 matches 8 bases. Germline values: CDR1 SGHTS, CDR2 YDEGEE. The J segment lost 5 bases and the V segment lost 4 bases, leaving 0 bases of the junction unmatched. The CDR3 is 12 amino acids. CDR3 sequence (DNA): TGTGCCAGCAGCCTAGCGGGAGATACGCAGTATTTT. Protein: CASSLAGDTQYF.

The chain joins TRBV7-9 to TRBJ1-4; the D gene is possibly TRBD1 (6 bases). Trimming took 8 bases from V and 3 from J, leaving 10 bases between them. The CDR3 consists of 13 residues. Germline loops: CDR1 SEHNR, CDR2 FQNEAQ (reference sequence). Here the CDR3 reads CASPQGANEKLFF. The CDR3 DNA reads TGTGCCAGCCCACAGGGAGCTAATGAAAAACTGTTTTTT.

This clone showed up just a few times. The rearrangement joins TRBV28 to TRBJ2-5; 10 nucleotides align to TRBD2. The CDR3 has 16 amino acids. V lost 4 bases and J lost 2; bases outside the gene matches: 7. Germline CDR1 and CDR2: MDHEN and SYDVKM. CDR3 in DNA: TGTGCCAGCAGTTCCCTTAGCGGGAGGCTGCAAGAGACCCAGTACTTC. It encodes CASSSLSGRLQETQYF.

CDR3 in DNA: TGTGCCAGTAGTAGCTTTTCCAGCCGTTACACCATATATTTT. Translation: CASSSFSSRYTIYF. The J gene is TRBJ1-3, the V gene TRBV19; no clear D. CDR1 is LNHDA and CDR2 is SQIVND in the germline V gene (reference sequence). V lost 4 bases to trimming and J lost 8 bases, with 15 bases between them. The CDR3 runs to 14 residues.

Here the CDR3 DNA reads TGTGCCAGCATCGACAGGGAACCCACCGTCAGTGAAAAACTGTTTTTT. This gives the protein CASIDREPTVSEKLFF. J is TRBJ1-4 and V is TRBV6-6; 7 nucleotides align to TRBD1. CDR1 is MNHNY, CDR2 SVGAGI, per germline (reference sequence). V gave up 7 bases and J gave up 7 bases; unmatched junction bases: 15. The CDR3 is 16 amino acids.

The chain uses TRBV14 and TRBJ1-3, with a possible D match to TRBD1 (5 bases). The germline gives CDR1 SGHDN, CDR2 FVKESK. This CDR3 is built from 16 residues. The ends were cut back, 3 bases at V and 2 bases at J, with 14 bases in the middle. CDR3 sequence reads: CASSHAGAWAGNTIYF. The CDR3 DNA is TGTGCCAGCAGCCACGCCGGGGCCTGGGCTGGAAACACCATATATTTT.

This clone was recorded once. The J gene is TRBJ1-3, the V gene TRBV5-6, with D possibly matching TRBD1 (6 bases). The CDR3 sequence is 18 residues long. V gave up 5 bases and J gave up 0 bases, with 21 bases separating them. Germline V CDR1 and CDR2: SGHDT, YYEEEE. The CDR3 loop is CASRLRQAYGSSGNTIYF. The CDR3 DNA is TGTGCCAGCAGACTTAGACAGGCGTACGGAAGCTCTGGAAACACCATATATTTT.

A few counts support this clone. J is TRBJ1-6 and V is TRBV7-9; D is ambiguous. In germline, CDR1 is SEHNR, CDR2 FQNEAQ (reference sequence). CDR3 length: 9 amino acids. Trimming pared 8 bases from V and 11 bases from J, leaving 4 bases between. As DNA, the CDR3 is TGTGCCAGCGGACCACCCCTCCACTTT. Its protein is CASGPPLHF.

The sample holds a few counts of this clone. The chain combines TRBV6-5 with TRBJ1-2; D remains unclear. The germline V gene has CDR1 MNHEY and CDR2 SVGAGI. The V end was cut by 7 bases, the J end by 8 bases, with 17 bases between. This CDR3 has 13 residues. CDR3 region: CASTSDGTMGYTF. The CDR3 DNA reads TGTGCCAGCACCTCGGACGGAACTATGGGCTACACCTTC.